One and the same sample provided the 32 T cell receptor beta chains below, sequenced in a study of T cells in Graves' hyperthyroidism and ophthalmopathy. Amplified TCR beta CDR3 regions came from RNA transcripts. The study used the HTBI primer set for a first-round RT-PCR of the TCR CDR3. TCRdb re-called the multiplex PCR reads with MiXCR, one entry per CDR3 protein. The profile shows fewer than 750,000 distinct CDR3 sequences, around 15% of them singletons. The material sequenced was blood. Source of these receptors: a woman aged 50 to 60 with Graves' ophthalmopathy.

In this sample, this clonotype turned up many times. The chain links TRBV30 to TRBJ2-3, with 7 bases fitting TRBD2. V lost 2 bases to trimming and J lost 0 bases; unmatched junction nucleotides: 5. The V gene's germline CDR1 is GTSNPN and CDR2 SVGIG (reference sequence). The CDR3 totals 15 residues. This chain's CDR3 is CAWSTGTISTDTQYF. The CDR3 nucleotides are TGTGCCTGGAGTACCGGGACTATTAGCACAGATACGCAGTATTTT.

The chain is built from TRBV27 and TRBJ1-5; D uncertain. V was pared by 2 bases and J by 2 bases, with 10 bases between. Germline CDR1 and CDR2: MNHEY and SMNVEV (reference sequence). This CDR3 has 15 amino acids. The CDR3 region is CASSLGPNGNQPQHF. The CDR3 DNA reads as TGTGCCAGCAGTTTAGGGCCCAACGGCAATCAGCCCCAGCATTTT.

This clonotype has just a few counts. The gene calls are TRBV9 and TRBJ1-2, with TRBD1 matching over 10 bases. Germline CDR1 SGDLS, CDR2 YYNGEE. The CDR3 is made up of 14 amino acids. Unmatched junction bases numbered 7, after V lost 6 bases and J lost 5 bases. This CDR3 is CASNVGTGVYGYTF. The DNA of the CDR3 is TGTGCCAGCAACGTGGGGACAGGGGTTTATGGCTACACCTTC. The full variable domain, rest sourced from reference TRBV9 and TRBJ1-2, is DSGVTQTPKHLITATGQRVTLRCSPRSGDLSVYWYQQSLDQGLQFLIQYYNGEERAKGNILERFSAQQFPDLHSELNLSSLELGDSALYFCASNVGTGVYGYTFGSGTRLTVV.

This clonotype occurred a few times. The chain has TRBV19 and TRBJ2-1, with 13 nucleotides matching TRBD2. J lost 0 bases, V lost 5 bases, and 13 bases had no gene match. The CDR3 spans 20 residues. Germline CDR1 reads LNHDA; CDR2 reads SQIVND (reference sequence). The CDR3 nucleotides are TGTGCCAGTAGTCCGAAACCGGGACTAGCGGGAAGAAGCTCCTACAATGAGCAGTTCTTC. This codes for CASSPKPGLAGRSSYNEQFF.

This clonotype was detected a few times. The CDR3 loop reads CSAKGGESSPLHF. The CDR3 DNA reads as TGCAGTGCCAAGGGGGGAGAGAGTTCACCCCTCCACTTT. The V call is TRBV20-1, the J call TRBJ1-6; the D gene is possibly TRBD1 (6 bases). The germline V gene has CDR1 DFQATT and CDR2 SNEGSKA (reference sequence). The ends were cut back, 6 bases at V and 9 bases at J, with 15 bases in the middle. The CDR3 has 13 residues.

This clonotype occurred many times. The chain has TRBV28 and TRBJ2-5, with D possibly being TRBD1 or TRBD2 (5 bases each). V lost 8 bases to trimming and J lost 1 base, with 14 bases between them. Germline V gene lookup returns CDR1 MDHEN and CDR2 SYDVKM. CDR3 size: 14 residues. The DNA of the CDR3 is TGTGCCAGCTCGGGGACCCCAGGCCAAGAGACCCAGTACTTC. Its translation is CASSGTPGQETQYF.

The chain couples TRBV14 to TRBJ2-5; TRBD1 might be the D (5 bases). Germline V lookup: CDR1 SGHDN, CDR2 FVKESK. Trimming left V 4 bases short and J 0 bases short, with 9 bases between. This CDR3 has 14 amino acids. The CDR3 sequence is CASSRQYHQETQYF. CDR3 sequence (DNA): TGTGCCAGCAGCCGACAGTATCACCAAGAGACCCAGTACTTC.

This clonotype has a count of ten or more. J is TRBJ2-2 and V is TRBV30; 9 bases fit TRBD1. CDR3 length equals 15 residues. With 3 bases clipped from V and 5 bases from J, the junction kept 7 bases outside the gene matches. CDR1 and CDR2 from the germline V gene are GTSNPN and SVGIG (reference sequence). CDR3 coding DNA: TGTGCCTGGAGCACAGGGGGCGGAGGAACCGGGGAGCTGTTTTTT. This encodes CAWSTGGGGTGELFF.

The chain recombines TRBV28 with TRBJ2-7; tentatively, D is TRBD1 (5 bases). Germline values: CDR1 MDHEN, CDR2 SYDVKM. The CDR3 extends over 14 amino acids. Trimming pared 5 bases from V and 1 base from J, leaving 12 bases between. CDR3: CASSIRAHSYEQYF. Here the CDR3 DNA reads TGTGCCAGCAGTATCAGGGCCCATTCCTACGAGCAGTACTTC.

In its sample, this clonotype was seen many times. The V and J genes are TRBV7-6 and TRBJ1-1, with TRBD1 matching 7 bases. Germline CDR1 SGHVS, CDR2 FNYEAQ. The V gene end was trimmed by 0 bases and the J gene end by 2 bases; junction bases not matched to a gene: 12. CDR3 length equals 18 residues. The CDR3 coding sequence is TGTGCCAGCAGCTTAGCGCCATGGAACAGGGGCCTAAACACTGAAGCTTTCTTT. Translating it yields CASSLAPWNRGLNTEAFF.

The rearrangement joins TRBV6-1 to TRBJ2-1, with 14 bases lining up with TRBD2. The V segment lost 10 bases and the J segment 5 bases; nucleotides outside the gene matches: 16. Germline V gene lookup returns CDR1 MNHNS and CDR2 SASEGT. CDR3 length: 18 amino acids. CDR3 in amino acids: CATKKSGTSGSLHNEQFF. The DNA for the CDR3 is TGTGCCACCAAAAAATCCGGGACTAGCGGGAGTCTACACAATGAGCAGTTCTTC.

This clonotype was seen a few times. The V gene is TRBV18, the J gene TRBJ2-2, with TRBD2 as a possible D gene (6 bases). The CDR3 is 16 amino acids. Germline V gene sequence: CDR1 KGHSH, CDR2 LQKENI. V dropped 0 bases and J dropped 0 bases, with 8 bases sitting between them. For the CDR3, the DNA is TGTGCCAGCTCACCACCGGGCGGGACGAACACCGGGGAGCTGTTTTTT. Translated: CASSPPGGTNTGELFF.

This chain connects TRBV6-2 or TRBV6-3 to TRBJ2-1, with D possibly being TRBD1 (6 bases). There are 12 residues in the CDR3. CDR1 is MNHEY and CDR2 is SVGEGT in the germline V gene. V lost 6 bases, J lost 7 bases, and 10 bases lay in between. The CDR3 DNA is TGTGCCAGCAGCAAAACAGGGAATGAGCAGTTCTTC. Protein sequence: CASSKTGNEQFF.

This clonotype was recorded at least ten times. V and J are TRBV7-6 and TRBJ2-5; 10 bases match TRBD2. Germline CDR1 SGHVS, CDR2 FNYEAQ. This CDR3 is 15 amino acids long. The J segment lost 4 bases and the V segment lost 5 bases, leaving 7 bases of the junction unmatched. The CDR3 DNA follows: TGTGCCAGCAGCGACCAGCGGGAGGGCCTAGAGACCCAGTACTTC. Translation: CASSDQREGLETQYF.

The chain carries TRBV28 and TRBJ1-2, with D perhaps TRBD1 (5 bases). The germline gives CDR1 MDHEN, CDR2 SYDVKM. Trimming left V 4 bases short and J 7 bases short, with 13 bases between. The CDR3 loop spans 13 amino acids. CDR3 nucleotide sequence: TGTGCCAGCAGTTCAACCGGGACCATTGGCTACACCTTC. Encoded protein: CASSSTGTIGYTF.

This clonotype was recorded a few times. The chain carries TRBV20-1 and TRBJ1-1, with D possibly TRBD1 on 6 matching bases. In germline, CDR1 is DFQATT, CDR2 SNEGSKA (reference sequence). V was pared by 0 bases and J by 7 bases, with 12 bases between. The CDR3 has 13 amino acids. In DNA form, the CDR3 reads TGCAGTGCTAGAGATCCCCTACAGGGTGAAGCTTTCTTT. This codes for CSARDPLQGEAFF.

The V gene is TRBV11-2, the J gene TRBJ2-1; possible D gene TRBD1, 7 bases. V lost 6 bases and J lost 6, with 12 bases in between. The CDR3 totals 13 residues. Germline values: CDR1 SGHAT, CDR2 FQNNGV. The CDR3 DNA reads TGTGCCAGCAGTGGCGGGACAGTCAATGAGCAGTTCTTC. Translated: CASSGGTVNEQFF.

This chain connects TRBV24-1 to TRBJ2-1; D might be TRBD1 (7 bases). Germline CDR1 is KGHDR and CDR2 is SFDVKD. V gave up 5 bases and J gave up 15 bases, with 19 bases separating them. The CDR3 has 13 amino acids. CDR3 DNA: TGTGCCACCAGTGCGCCAGGGGGGCCGTCGCTGTTCTTC. It specifies CATSAPGGPSLFF.

This clonotype showed up just a few times. The chain has TRBV29-1 and TRBJ2-3; D call uncertain. V shed 7 bases and J shed 1 base, with 12 bases lying between them. CDR3 length: 13 residues. CDR1 is SQVTM, CDR2 ANQGSEA, per germline. The CDR3, as DNA: TGCAGCGACCTGACCGCTGGCACAGATACGCAGTATTTT. Its translation: CSDLTAGTDTQYF.

This clonotype was seen only a few times. This chain joins TRBV14 and TRBJ2-1; 7 nucleotides agree with TRBD1. Trimming at V came to 4 bases and at J to 7 bases, leaving 10 bases not matched to a gene. Germline loops: CDR1 SGHDN, CDR2 FVKESK. The CDR3 has 15 amino acids. The DNA for the CDR3 is TGTGCCAGCAGCCGAGACTCCGTCAGGGGGAATGAGCAGTTCTTC. As protein: CASSRDSVRGNEQFF.

In this sample, this clonotype turned up many times. The rearrangement joins TRBV12-3 or TRBV12-4 to TRBJ2-5; 10 positions match TRBD2. V dropped 5 bases and J dropped 2; count of bases not matched to a gene: 11. This CDR3 is built from 17 residues. CDR3 coding DNA: TGTGCCAGCAGTCCGTTGGCTAGCGGGAGCACGCAAGAGACCCAGTACTTC. This translates into CASSPLASGSTQETQYF.

This clonotype was seen only a few times. V gene TRBV5-1 combines with J gene TRBJ1-1; no definite D call. The V gene lost 2 bases and the J gene lost 3 bases, with 8 bases spanning the gap. Germline V CDR1 and CDR2: SGHRS, YFSETQ. The CDR3 is 13 amino acids. The CDR3 DNA is TGCGCCAGCAGCTTTACATCCCACACTGAAGCTTTCTTT. It codes for CASSFTSHTEAFF.

This clonotype was counted between two and nine times. The chain couples TRBV29-1 to TRBJ2-3, with TRBD2 as a possible D gene (6 bases). This CDR3 region has 13 residues. Germline lookup yields CDR1 SQVTM and CDR2 ANQGSEA. V lost 1 base and J 2 bases, leaving 7 bases between the germline ends. The CDR3 bases are TGCAGCGTTGAAGCGGGAGCCACAGATACGCAGTATTTT. It codes for CSVEAGATDTQYF.

The chain carries TRBV3-1 and TRBJ1-5; tentative D call: TRBD1 (5 bases). The ends were cut back, 4 bases at V and 3 bases at J, with 13 bases in the middle. Germline V CDR1 and CDR2: LGHDT, YNNKEL (reference sequence). This CDR3 spans 15 amino acids. The CDR3 region is CASSRSKDTNQPQHF. The CDR3 nucleotides are TGTGCCAGCAGCCGCTCCAAGGACACCAATCAGCCCCAGCATTTT.

The sample holds many counts of this clonotype. The chain employs TRBV12-3 or TRBV12-4 and TRBJ1-1; D is uncertain. Trimming stripped 7 bases from V and 8 bases from J, with 17 bases between. The CDR3 has 13 amino acids. In nucleotides, the CDR3 is TGTGCCAGCACCCCAGTTGGGTTAGCCGAAGCTTTCTTT. As protein: CASTPVGLAEAFF.

This clonotype has only a few counts. J is TRBJ2-5 and V is TRBV19; D might be TRBD1 (6 bases). The germline V gene encodes CDR1 LNHDA and CDR2 SQIVND (reference sequence). CDR3 length: 16 residues. Trimming pared 5 bases from V and 3 bases from J, leaving 19 bases between. This chain's CDR3 is CASSPATGPGKETQYF. CDR3 nucleotides: TGTGCCAGTAGTCCCGCCACAGGGCCCGGGAAAGAGACCCAGTACTTC.

Many counts were recorded for this clonotype. The J gene is TRBJ2-7, the V gene TRBV3-1; TRBD2 agrees at 9 bases. The CDR3 loop spans 15 amino acids. Germline V gives CDR1 LGHDT, CDR2 YNNKEL (reference sequence). J was trimmed by 3 bases and V by 2 bases; bases with no gene match: 5. CDR3 in amino acids: CASSQTSGPSYEQYF. The CDR3 DNA reads TGTGCCAGCAGCCAAACTAGCGGGCCCAGCTACGAGCAGTACTTC.

This clonotype has only a few counts. The chain carries TRBV15 and TRBJ1-1; TRBD1 might be the D (5 bases). Germline V lookup: CDR1 LNHNV, CDR2 YYDKDF (reference sequence). V lost 1 base and J 1 base, leaving 7 bases between the germline ends. The CDR3 covers 14 residues. In nucleotides, the CDR3 is TGTGCCACCAGCAGAGTGGACAAGAACACTGAAGCTTTCTTT. This sequence encodes CATSRVDKNTEAFF.

The chain uses TRBV7-9 and TRBJ2-1, with 13 bases aligning to TRBD2. Trimming cost V 4 bases and J 9 bases; bases outside gene matches: 9. CDR1 and CDR2 (germline): SEHNR, FQNEAQ (reference sequence). This CDR3 comprises 16 residues. The CDR3 spells CASSSGLAGVRGEQFF. The CDR3 DNA reads as TGTGCCAGCAGCTCTGGACTAGCGGGAGTCCGCGGTGAGCAGTTCTTC.

This clonotype was picked up a small number of times. The V call is TRBV29-1, the J call TRBJ2-6, with D perhaps matching TRBD1 (6 bases). Per the germline V gene, CDR1 is SQVTM and CDR2 is ANQGSEA. The CDR3 runs to 16 residues. The germline V and J ends were trimmed by 4 bases and 0 bases, with 13 bases remaining between them. The CDR3 coding sequence is TGCAGCGTTGGACAGGTATCATCCTCTGGGGCCAACGTCCTGACTTTC. Protein product: CSVGQVSSSGANVLTF.

This chain joins TRBV20-1 and TRBJ2-7; D is unclear. This CDR3 has 13 residues. CDR1 and CDR2 (germline): DFQATT, SNEGSKA (reference sequence). V was pared by 6 bases and J by 4 bases, with 16 bases between. The CDR3 sequence: CSAPHRDSYEQYF. CDR3 DNA: TGCAGTGCACCCCATAGGGATTCGTACGAGCAGTACTTC.

V usage is TRBV27 and J usage is TRBJ2-4; TRBD1 matches 9 bases. This CDR3 has 14 amino acids. The germline V gene has CDR1 MNHEY and CDR2 SMNVEV (reference sequence). The trim removed 4 bases at V and 6 bases at J, leaving 4 bases unmatched. CDR3 DNA: TGTGCCAGCAGTTCCGGGACAGGGTTAAACATTCAGTACTTC. This gives the protein CASSSGTGLNIQYF.